This T cell receptor beta chain was retrieved from a study of T-cell memory formation after mild COVID-19. Looking at the study overall: Largely, the TCR clusters proved donor specific.

This CDR3 spans 14 amino acids. Germline assignment: CDR1 SGHRS and CDR2 YFSETQ. The V end was cut by 0 bases, the J end by 0 bases, with 6 bases between. Using its own MiXCR run on the 5' RACE reads, TCRdb lists one record per CDR3 protein. This table has under 200,000 distinct CDR3 sequences, 25% to 40% appearing once. This TCR came from an adult woman who had mild COVID-19 (a few samples of this study predate the infection). Cell type and time point are not known. V is TRBV5-1 and J is TRBJ1-1; no clear D gene. The sequenced material came from PBMCs or a T cell subset sorted from them (not recorded which). CDR3 bases: TGCGCCAGCAGCTTGGCGTTTGTGAACACTGAAGCTTTCTTT. Protein sequence: CASSLAFVNTEAFF.